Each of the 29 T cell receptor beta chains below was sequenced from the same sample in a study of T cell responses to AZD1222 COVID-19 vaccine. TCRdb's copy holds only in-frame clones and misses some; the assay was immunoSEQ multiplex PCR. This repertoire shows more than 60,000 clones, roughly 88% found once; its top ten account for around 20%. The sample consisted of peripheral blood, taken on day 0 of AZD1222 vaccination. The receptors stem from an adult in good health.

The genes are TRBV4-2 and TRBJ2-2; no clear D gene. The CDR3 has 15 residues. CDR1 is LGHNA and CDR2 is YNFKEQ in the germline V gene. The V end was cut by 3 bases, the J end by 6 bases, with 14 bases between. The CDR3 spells CASSHGSRSAGELFF. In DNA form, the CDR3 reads TGTGCCAGCAGCCACGGATCAAGGTCGGCCGGGGAGCTGTTTTTT.

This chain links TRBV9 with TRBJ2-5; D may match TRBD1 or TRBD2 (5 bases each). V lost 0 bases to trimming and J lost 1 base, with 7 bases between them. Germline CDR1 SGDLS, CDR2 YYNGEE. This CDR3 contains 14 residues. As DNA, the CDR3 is TGTGCCAGCAGCGTAGGGGACCCCCAAGAGACCCAGTACTTC. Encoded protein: CASSVGDPQETQYF. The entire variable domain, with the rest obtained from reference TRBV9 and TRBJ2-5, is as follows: DSGVTQTPKHLITATGQRVTLRCSPRSGDLSVYWYQQSLDQGLQFLIQYYNGEERAKGNILERFSAQQFPDLHSELNLSSLELGDSALYFCASSVGDPQETQYFGPGTRLLVL.

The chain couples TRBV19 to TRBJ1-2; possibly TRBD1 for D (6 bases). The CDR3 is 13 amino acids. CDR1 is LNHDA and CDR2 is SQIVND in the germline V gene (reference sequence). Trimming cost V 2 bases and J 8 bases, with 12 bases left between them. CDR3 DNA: TGTGCCAGTAGTATACCAGGTGGGGGCGGCTACACCTTC. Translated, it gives CASSIPGGGGYTF. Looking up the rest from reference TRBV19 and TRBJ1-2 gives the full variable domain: DGGITQSPKYLFRKEGQNVTLSCEQNLNHDAMYWYRQDPGQGLRLIYYSQIVNDFQKGDIAEGYSVSREKKESFPLTVTSAQKNPTAFYLCASSIPGGGGYTFGSGTRLTVV.

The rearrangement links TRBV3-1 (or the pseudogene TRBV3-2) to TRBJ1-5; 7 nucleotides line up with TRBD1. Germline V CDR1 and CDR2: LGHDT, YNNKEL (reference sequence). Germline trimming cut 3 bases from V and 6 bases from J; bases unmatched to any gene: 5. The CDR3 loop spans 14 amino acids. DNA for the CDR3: TGTGCCAGCAGCCAGGCGACAGGGTTTCAGCCCCAGCATTTT. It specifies CASSQATGFQPQHF.

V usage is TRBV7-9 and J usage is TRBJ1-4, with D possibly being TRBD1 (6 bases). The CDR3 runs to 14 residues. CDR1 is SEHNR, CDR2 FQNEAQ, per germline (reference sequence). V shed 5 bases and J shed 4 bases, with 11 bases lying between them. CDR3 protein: CASSLTGFNEKLFF. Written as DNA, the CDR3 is TGTGCCAGCAGCCTGACAGGATTTAATGAAAAACTGTTTTTT.

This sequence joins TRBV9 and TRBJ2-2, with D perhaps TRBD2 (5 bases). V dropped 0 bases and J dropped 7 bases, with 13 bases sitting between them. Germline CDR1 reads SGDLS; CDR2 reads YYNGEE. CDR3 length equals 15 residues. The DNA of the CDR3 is TGTGCCAGCAGCGTAGGTTCCGGGGAGATCGGGGAGCTGTTTTTT. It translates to CASSVGSGEIGELFF.

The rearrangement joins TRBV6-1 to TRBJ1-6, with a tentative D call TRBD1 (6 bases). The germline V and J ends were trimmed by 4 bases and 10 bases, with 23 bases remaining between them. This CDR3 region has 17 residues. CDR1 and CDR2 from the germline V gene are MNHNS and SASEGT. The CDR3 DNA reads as TGTGCCAGCAGTGTGATTCCAGGGGTCGCCGGAGGGTCACCCCTCCACTTT. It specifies CASSVIPGVAGGSPLHF.

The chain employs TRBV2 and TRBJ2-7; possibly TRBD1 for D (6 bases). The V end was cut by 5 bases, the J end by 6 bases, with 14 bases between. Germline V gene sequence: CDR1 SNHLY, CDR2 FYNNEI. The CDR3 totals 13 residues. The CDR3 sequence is CASSQIWGREQYF. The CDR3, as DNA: TGTGCCAGCAGTCAGATCTGGGGGCGCGAGCAGTACTTC.

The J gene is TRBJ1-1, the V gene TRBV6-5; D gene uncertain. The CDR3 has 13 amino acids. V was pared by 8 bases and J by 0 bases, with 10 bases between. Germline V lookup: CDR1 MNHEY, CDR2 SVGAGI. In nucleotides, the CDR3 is TGTGCCAGCGGGAGTCTAATGAACACTGAAGCTTTCTTT. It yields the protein CASGSLMNTEAFF.

CDR3 amino acids: CASSLAAGTSGDYNEQFF. CDR3 coding DNA: TGTGCCAGCAGCTTAGCTGCAGGGACTAGCGGGGATTACAATGAGCAGTTCTTC. V usage is TRBV7-6 and J usage is TRBJ2-1, with 13 bases that match TRBD2. The CDR3 runs 18 residues. Germline V gene data show CDR1 as SGHVS and CDR2 as FNYEAQ. V was clipped by 0 bases and J by 4 bases; unmatched bases: 6.

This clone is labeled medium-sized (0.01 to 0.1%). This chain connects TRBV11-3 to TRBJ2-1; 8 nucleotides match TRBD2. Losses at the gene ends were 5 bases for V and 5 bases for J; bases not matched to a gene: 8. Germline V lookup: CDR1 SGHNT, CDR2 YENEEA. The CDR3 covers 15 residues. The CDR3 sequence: CASSETSGVNNEQFF. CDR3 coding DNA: TGTGCCAGCAGCGAAACTAGCGGAGTTAACAATGAGCAGTTCTTC. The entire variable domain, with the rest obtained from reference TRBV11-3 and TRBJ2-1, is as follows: EAGVVQSPRYKIIEKKQPVAFWCNPISGHNTLYWYLQNLGQGPELLIRYENEEAVDDSQLPKDRFSAERLKGVDSTLKIQPAELGDSAVYLCASSETSGVNNEQFFGPGTRLTVL.

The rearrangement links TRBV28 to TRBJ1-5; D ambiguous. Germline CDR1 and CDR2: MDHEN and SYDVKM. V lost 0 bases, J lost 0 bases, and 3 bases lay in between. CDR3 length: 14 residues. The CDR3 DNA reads TGTGCCAGCAGTTTATGGGATAGCAATCAGCCCCAGCATTTT. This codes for CASSLWDSNQPQHF.

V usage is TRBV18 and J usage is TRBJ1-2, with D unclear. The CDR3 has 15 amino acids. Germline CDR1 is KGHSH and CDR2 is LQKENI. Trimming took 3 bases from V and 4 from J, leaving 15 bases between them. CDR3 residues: CASSPTTNQVYGYTF. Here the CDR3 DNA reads TGTGCCAGCTCACCGACTACCAATCAAGTCTATGGCTACACCTTC. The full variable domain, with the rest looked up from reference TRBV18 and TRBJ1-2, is NAGVMQNPRHLVRRRGQEARLRCSPMKGHSHVYWYRQLPEEGLKFMVYLQKENIIDESGMPKERFSAEFPKEGPSILRIQQVVRGDSAAYFCASSPTTNQVYGYTFGSGTRLTVV.

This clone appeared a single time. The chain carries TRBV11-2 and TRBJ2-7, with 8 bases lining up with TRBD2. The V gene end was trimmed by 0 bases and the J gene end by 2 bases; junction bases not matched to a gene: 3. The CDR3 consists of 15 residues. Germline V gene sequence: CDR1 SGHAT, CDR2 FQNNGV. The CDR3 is CASSLELAEAYEQYF. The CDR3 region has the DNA TGTGCCAGCAGCTTAGAACTAGCGGAGGCCTACGAGCAGTACTTC.

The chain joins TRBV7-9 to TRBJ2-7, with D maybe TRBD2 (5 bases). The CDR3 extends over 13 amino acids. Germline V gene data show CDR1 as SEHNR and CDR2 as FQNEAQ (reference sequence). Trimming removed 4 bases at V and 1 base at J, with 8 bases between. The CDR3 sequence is CASSSRESYEQYV. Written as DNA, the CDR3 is TGTGCCAGCAGCTCGAGGGAGTCCTACGAGCAGTACGTC.

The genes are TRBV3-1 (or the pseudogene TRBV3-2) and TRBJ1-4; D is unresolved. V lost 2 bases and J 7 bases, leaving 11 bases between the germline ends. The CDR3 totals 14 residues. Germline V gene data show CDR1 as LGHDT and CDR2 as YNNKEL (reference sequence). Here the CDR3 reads CASSQQEQGEKLFF. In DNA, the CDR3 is TGTGCCAGCAGCCAACAGGAGCAAGGTGAAAAACTGTTTTTT.

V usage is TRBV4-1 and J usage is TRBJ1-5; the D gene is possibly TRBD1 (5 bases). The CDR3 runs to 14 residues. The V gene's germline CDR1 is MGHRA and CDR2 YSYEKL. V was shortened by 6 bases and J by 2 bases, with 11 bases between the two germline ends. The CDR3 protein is CASRDPGGNQPQHF. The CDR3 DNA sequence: TGCGCCAGCAGGGACCCGGGGGGCAATCAGCCCCAGCATTTT.

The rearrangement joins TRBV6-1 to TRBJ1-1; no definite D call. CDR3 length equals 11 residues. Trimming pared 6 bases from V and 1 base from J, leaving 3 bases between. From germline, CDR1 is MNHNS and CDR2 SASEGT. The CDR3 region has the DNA TGTGCCAGCAGAGGGAACACTGAAGCTTTCTTT. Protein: CASRGNTEAFF.

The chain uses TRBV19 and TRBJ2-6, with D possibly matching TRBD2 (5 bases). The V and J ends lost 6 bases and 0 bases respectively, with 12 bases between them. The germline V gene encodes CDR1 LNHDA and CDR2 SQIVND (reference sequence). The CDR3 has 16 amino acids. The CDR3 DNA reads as TGTGCCAGTAGCGGCGGGCTGAACTCTGGGGCCAACGTCCTGACTTTC. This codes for CASSGGLNSGANVLTF.

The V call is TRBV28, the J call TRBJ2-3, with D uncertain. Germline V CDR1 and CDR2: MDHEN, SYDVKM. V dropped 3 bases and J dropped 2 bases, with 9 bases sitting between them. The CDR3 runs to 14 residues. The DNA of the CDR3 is TGTGCCAGCAGTTTGGGTCATTTCACAGATACGCAGTATTTT. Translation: CASSLGHFTDTQYF.

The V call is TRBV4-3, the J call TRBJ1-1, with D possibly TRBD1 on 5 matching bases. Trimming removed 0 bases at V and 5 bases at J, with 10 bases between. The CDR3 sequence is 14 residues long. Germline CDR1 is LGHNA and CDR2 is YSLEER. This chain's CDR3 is CASSQDLGGTEAFF. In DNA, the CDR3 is TGCGCCAGCAGCCAAGATCTGGGGGGTACTGAAGCTTTCTTT.

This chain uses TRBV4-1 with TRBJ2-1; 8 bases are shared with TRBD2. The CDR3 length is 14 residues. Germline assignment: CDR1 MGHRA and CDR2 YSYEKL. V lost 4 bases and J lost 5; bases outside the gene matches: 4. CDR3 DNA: TGCGCCAGCAGCCCGCCGCGGGAGGACAATGAGCAGTTCTTC. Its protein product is CASSPPREDNEQFF.

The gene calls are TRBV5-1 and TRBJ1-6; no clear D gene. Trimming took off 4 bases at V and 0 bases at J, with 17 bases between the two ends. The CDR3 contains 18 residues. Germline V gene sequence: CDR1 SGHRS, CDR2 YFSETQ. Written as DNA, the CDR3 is TGCGCCAGCAGCCCGCGGACGGTTCGCAGCTCCTATAATTCACCCCTCCACTTT. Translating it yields CASSPRTVRSSYNSPLHF.

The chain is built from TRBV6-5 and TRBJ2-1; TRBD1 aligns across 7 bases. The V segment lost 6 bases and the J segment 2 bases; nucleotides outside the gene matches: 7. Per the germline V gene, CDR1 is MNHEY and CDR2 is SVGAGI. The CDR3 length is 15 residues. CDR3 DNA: TGTGCCAGCAGACCGACAGGGTCCCCCTACAATGAGCAGTTCTTC. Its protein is CASRPTGSPYNEQFF.

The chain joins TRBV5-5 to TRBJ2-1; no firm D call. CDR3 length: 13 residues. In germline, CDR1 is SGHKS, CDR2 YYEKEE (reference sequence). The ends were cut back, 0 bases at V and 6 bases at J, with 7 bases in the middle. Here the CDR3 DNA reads TGTGCCAGCAGCTTGGCGGAGCGCAATGAGCAGTTCTTC. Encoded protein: CASSLAERNEQFF.

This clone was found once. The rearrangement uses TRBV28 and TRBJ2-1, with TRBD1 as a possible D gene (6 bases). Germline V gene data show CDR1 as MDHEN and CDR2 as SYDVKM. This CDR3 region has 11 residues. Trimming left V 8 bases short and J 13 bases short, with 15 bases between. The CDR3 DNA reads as TGTGCCAGCCTACAACAGGGTCAACAGTTCTTC. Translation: CASLQQGQQFF.

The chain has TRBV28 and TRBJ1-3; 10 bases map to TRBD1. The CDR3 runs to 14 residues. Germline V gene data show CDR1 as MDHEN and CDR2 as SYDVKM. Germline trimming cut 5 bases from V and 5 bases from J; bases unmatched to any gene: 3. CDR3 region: CASSRQGARNTIYF. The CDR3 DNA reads TGTGCCAGCAGTAGACAGGGGGCCAGAAACACCATATATTTT.

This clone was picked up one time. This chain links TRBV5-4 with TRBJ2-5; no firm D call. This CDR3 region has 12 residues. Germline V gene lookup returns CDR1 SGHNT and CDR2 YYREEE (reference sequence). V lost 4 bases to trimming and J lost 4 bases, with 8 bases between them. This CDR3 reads CASSPDVETQYF. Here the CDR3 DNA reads TGTGCCAGCAGCCCGGACGTAGAGACCCAGTACTTC.

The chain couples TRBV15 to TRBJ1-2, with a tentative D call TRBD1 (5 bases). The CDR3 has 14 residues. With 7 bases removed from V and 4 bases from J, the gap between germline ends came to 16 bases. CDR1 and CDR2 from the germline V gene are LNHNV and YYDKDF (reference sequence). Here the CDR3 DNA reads TGTGCCACCACCCCCTGGCCCGGGGCCTATGGCTACACCTTC. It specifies CATTPWPGAYGYTF. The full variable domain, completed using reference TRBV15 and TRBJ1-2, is DAMVIQNPRYQVTQFGKPVTLSCSQTLNHNVMYWYQQKSSQAPKLLFHYYDKDFNNEADTPDNFQSRRPNTSFCFLDIRSPGLGDTAMYLCATTPWPGAYGYTFGSGTRLTVV.